The entry that follows covers one T cell receptor (beta chain) sequence. No antigen is known for it. The sample comes from a study of cytomegalovirus exposure and HLA in healthy donors. General study findings and limits: Most TCR sequences proved rare, with some public TCRs found in many donors.

The CDR3 is 13 amino acids. V lost 8 bases to trimming and J lost 4 bases; unmatched junction nucleotides: 5. Germline assignment: CDR1 MNHEY and CDR2 SMNVEV (reference sequence). The roughly 120-subject validation cohort, separate from the approximately 660-subject first cohort, included the donors. Sequencing used immunoSEQ multiplex PCR; TCRdb keeps in-frame clones, though not all of them. The table has roughly 220,000 clones, around four fifths seen once. Sample: PBMCs. The genes are TRBV27 and TRBJ1-1, with 9 positions matching TRBD1. This receptor was identified in a woman between 25 and 40 years old in good health and CMV-seropositive. CDR3 residues: CASGNRGRTEAFF. The CDR3 DNA sequence: TGTGCCAGCGGTAACAGGGGGCGCACTGAAGCTTTCTTT.